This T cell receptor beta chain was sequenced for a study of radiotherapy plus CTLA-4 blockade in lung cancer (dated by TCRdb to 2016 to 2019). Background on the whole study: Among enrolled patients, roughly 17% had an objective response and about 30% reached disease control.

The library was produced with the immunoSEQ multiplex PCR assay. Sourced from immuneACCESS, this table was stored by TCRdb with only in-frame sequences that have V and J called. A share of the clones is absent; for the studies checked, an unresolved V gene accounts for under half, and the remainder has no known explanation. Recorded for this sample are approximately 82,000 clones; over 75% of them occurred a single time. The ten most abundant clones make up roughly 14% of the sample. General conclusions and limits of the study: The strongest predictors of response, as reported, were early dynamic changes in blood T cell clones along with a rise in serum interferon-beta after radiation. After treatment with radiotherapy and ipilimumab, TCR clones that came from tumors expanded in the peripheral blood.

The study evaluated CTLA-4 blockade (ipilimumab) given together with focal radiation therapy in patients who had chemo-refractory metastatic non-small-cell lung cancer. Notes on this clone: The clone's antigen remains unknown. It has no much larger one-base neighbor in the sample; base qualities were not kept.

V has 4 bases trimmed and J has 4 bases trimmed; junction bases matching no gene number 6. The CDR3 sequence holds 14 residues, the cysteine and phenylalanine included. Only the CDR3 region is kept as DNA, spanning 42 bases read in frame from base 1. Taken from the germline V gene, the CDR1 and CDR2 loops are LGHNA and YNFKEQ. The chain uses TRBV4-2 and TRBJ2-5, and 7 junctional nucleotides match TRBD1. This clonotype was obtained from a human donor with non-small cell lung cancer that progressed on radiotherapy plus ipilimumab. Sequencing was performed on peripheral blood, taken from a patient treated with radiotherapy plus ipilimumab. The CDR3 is CASSPDRVGETQYF. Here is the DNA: TGTGCCAGCAGCCCCGACAGGGTTGGAGAGACCCAGTACTTC.